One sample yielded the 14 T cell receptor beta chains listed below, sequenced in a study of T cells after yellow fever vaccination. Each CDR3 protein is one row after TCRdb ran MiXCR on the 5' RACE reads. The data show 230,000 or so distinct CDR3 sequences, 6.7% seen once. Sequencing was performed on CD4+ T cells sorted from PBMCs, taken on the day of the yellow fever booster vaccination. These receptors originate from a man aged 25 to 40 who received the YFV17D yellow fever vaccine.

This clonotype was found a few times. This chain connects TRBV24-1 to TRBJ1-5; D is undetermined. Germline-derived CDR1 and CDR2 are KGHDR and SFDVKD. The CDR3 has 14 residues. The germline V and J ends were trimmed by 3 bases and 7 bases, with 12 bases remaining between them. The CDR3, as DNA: TGTGCCACCAGTGATACCCTGGGTGGACAGCCCCAGCATTTT. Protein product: CATSDTLGGQPQHF.

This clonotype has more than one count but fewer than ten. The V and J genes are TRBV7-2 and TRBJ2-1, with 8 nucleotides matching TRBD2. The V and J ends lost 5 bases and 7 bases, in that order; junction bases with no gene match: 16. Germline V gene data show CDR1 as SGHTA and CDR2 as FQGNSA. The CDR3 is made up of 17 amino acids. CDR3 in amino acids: CASSLSGNSLGMNEQFF. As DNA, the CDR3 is TGTGCCAGCAGCCTTAGCGGGAACTCCCTAGGGATGAATGAGCAGTTCTTC.

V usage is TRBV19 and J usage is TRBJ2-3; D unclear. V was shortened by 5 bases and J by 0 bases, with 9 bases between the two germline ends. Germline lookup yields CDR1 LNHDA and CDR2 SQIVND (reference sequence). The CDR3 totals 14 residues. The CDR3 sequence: CASSGTISTDTQYF. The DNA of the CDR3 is TGTGCCAGTAGTGGAACAATAAGCACAGATACGCAGTATTTT.

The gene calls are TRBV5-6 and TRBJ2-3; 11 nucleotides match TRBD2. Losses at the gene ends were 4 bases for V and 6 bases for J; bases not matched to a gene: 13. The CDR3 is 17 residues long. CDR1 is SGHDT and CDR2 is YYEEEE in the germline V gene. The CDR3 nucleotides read TGTGCCAGCAGCCGCCGGCCGACTAGCGGGATAGGGGATACGCAGTATTTT. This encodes CASSRRPTSGIGDTQYF.

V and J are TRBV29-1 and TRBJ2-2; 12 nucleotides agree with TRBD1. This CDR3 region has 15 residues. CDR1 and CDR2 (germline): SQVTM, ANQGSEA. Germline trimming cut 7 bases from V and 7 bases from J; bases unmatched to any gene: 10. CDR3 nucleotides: TGCAGCGCCCTAGGGGGGACAGGGGGCTTCGGGGAGCTGTTTTTT. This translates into CSALGGTGGFGELFF.

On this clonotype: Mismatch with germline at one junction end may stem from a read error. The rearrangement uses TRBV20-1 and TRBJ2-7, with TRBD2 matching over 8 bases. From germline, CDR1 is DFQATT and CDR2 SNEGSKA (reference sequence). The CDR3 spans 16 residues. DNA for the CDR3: TGCTGTGCTAGAGTGCTCAGAACGGGAGGGGACCGCGAGCAGTACTTC. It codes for CCARVLRTGGDREQYF.

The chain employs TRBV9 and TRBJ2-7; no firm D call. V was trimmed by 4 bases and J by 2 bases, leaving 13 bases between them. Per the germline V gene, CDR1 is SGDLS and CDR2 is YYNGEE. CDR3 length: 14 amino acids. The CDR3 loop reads CASSPQVGTYEQYF. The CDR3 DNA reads TGTGCCAGCAGCCCCCAGGTGGGGACCTACGAGCAGTACTTC.

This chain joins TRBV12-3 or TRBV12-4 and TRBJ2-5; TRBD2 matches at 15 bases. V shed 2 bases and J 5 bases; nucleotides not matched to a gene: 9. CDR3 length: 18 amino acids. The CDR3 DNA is TGTGCCAGCAGTTTATCCGGTGGACTAGCGGGAGGGCACGAGACCCAGTACTTC. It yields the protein CASSLSGGLAGGHETQYF.

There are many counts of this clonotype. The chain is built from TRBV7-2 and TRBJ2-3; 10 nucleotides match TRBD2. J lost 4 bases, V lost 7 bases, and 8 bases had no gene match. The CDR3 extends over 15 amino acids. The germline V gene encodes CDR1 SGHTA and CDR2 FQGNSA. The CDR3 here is CASTPSGSRADTQYF. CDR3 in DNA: TGTGCCAGCACCCCTAGCGGGAGTAGGGCAGATACGCAGTATTTT. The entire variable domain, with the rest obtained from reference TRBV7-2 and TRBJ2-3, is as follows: GAGVSQSPSNKVTEKGKDVELRCDPISGHTALYWYRQSLGQGLEFLIYFQGNSAPDKSGLPSDRFSAERTGGSVSTLTIQRTQQEDSAVYLCASTPSGSRADTQYFGPGTRLTVL.

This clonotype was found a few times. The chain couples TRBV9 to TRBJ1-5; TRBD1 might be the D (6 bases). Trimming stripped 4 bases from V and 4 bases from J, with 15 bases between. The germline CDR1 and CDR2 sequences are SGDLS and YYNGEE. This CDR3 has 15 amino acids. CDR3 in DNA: TGTGCCAGCAGCCGAGGGGGACCGGGAAATCAGCCCCAGCATTTT. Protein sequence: CASSRGGPGNQPQHF.

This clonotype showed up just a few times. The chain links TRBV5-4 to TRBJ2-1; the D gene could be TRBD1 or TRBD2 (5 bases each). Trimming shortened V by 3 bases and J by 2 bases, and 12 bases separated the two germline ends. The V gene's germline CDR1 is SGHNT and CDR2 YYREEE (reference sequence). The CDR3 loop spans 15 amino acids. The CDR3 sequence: CASSWDPKTYNEQFF. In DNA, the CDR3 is TGTGCCAGCAGCTGGGACCCGAAGACCTACAATGAGCAGTTCTTC. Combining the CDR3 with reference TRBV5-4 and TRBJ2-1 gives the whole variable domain ETGVTQSPTHLIKTRGQQVTLRCSSQSGHNTVSWYQQALGQGPQFIFQYYREEENGRGNFPPRFSGLQFPNYSSELNVNALELDDSALYLCASSWDPKTYNEQFFGPGTRLTVL.

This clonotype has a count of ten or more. CDR3 region: CASRQTNEQYF. Here the CDR3 DNA reads TGTGCCAGCAGACAAACTAACGAGCAGTACTTC. The chain employs TRBV6-6 and TRBJ2-7; D gene uncertain. Trimming pared 6 bases from V and 5 bases from J, leaving 8 bases between. The CDR3 has 11 residues. Germline V gene data show CDR1 as MNHNY and CDR2 as SVGAGI (reference sequence).

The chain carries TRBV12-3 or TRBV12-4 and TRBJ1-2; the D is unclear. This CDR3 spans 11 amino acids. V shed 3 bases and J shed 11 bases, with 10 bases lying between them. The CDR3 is CASSFGRRYTF. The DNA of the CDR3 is TGTGCCAGCAGTTTCGGACGTCGTTACACCTTC.

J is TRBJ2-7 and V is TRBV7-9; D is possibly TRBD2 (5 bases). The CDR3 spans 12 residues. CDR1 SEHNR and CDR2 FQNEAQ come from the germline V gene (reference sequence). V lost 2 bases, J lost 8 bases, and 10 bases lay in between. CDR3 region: CASSLREYKQYF. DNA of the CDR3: TGTGCCAGCAGCTTAAGGGAGTACAAGCAGTACTTC.